This TCR beta chain derives from a study of T cells after yellow fever vaccination (dated by TCRdb to about 2019). About the study as a whole: The SMART-Seq v4 Ultra Low Input RNA kit was used to prepare libraries from fractions with low cell numbers. To follow T-cell clones before and after primary and booster YFV17D yellow fever vaccination, bulk TCR alpha and beta repertoires were sequenced over time. The cohort comprised two healthy male donors, one aged 18 to 30 and one aged 30 to 40 years. Blood samples were taken at several timepoints before and after primary and secondary immunization, and bulk PBMC replicates and cell subsets were isolated. What the work shows at the level of the full study, not this receptor alone: Because only two donors were included in the study, the extent to which the findings can be generalized is limited. FACS-sorted repertoires could contain abundant contaminating clonotypes from the bulk population, so computational filtering was required. A small fraction of clonotypes showed up in both the CD4 and CD8 compartments, probably as a result of convergent recombination. Most clones expanded after primary vaccination were re-detected after the booster (96% of CD4 and approximately 85% of CD8), suggesting broad memory maintenance. The secondary T-cell response was found to be weaker but faster than the primary response, with a peak reached on day 5 rather than on day 15.

The treatment or condition label of this sample denotes: live attenuated yellow fever vaccine strain. PBMCs were isolated from peripheral blood using a standard Ficoll-Paque protocol. Dynabeads CD4 and CD8 positive selection kits were used to isolate CD4 and CD8 T-cell fractions. TriZol was used to extract RNA from bulk PBMCs, CD4 and CD8 fractions, and dextramer-positive and dextramer-negative fractions. Synthesis of TCR cDNA relied on 5'RACE template switching, a step that introduced a universal primer site along with unique molecular identifiers. Priming of cDNA synthesis was performed from both the TCR alpha and TCR beta constant segments. Library amplification used two PCR steps, and the second PCR step added sample barcodes and sequencing adapters. Libraries were sequenced on Illumina HiSeq 2500 (2x100 bp) or NovaSeq (2x150 bp). For the original study's pipeline: MIGEC was used to demultiplex reads and collapse the reads into UMI consensus sequences, and MiXCR was used for V(D)J alignment. Vaccine-responding clonotypes were identified with edgeR using replicate PBMC samples, with FDR below 0.01 and a log2 fold change above 5 up to day 15 being required. Each bulk clonotype received a CD4 or CD8 identity based on whether the sequenced CD4 or CD8 repertoire contained that clonotype at higher abundance. TCRdb applied fastp at Q25 and MiXCR to the public reads, then kept only in-frame beta chains. Entries that share a CDR3 protein sequence are merged under the most common genes and DNA. It is TCRdb's table, rather than the study itself, that gives the V and J calls and clone size. The sample table lists 250,000 or so distinct CDR3 sequences, roughly 6.3% of them with a count of one. Roughly 1% of the sample goes to the ten largest clones.

A few counts support this clonotype. It has no known antigen specificity. It has no much larger one-base neighbor in the sample; base qualities were not kept. The CDR3 sequence holds 15 residues, the cysteine and phenylalanine included. The entry retains the CDR3 DNA only, 45 bases that are in frame from base 1. Trimming costs V 1 base and J 5 bases, and their ends lie 15 bases apart. Looking up the germline V gene yields CDR1 SGHVS and CDR2 FNYEAQ. The specimen was CD4+ T cells sorted from PBMCs, collected on the day of the yellow fever booster vaccination. The chain employs TRBV7-6 and TRBJ2-7, and possibly TRBD1, on 6 matching bases. This receptor was taken from a man aged 30 to 39 who received the YFV17D yellow fever vaccine. The nucleotide sequence is TGTGCCAGCAGCTTAGGCGTGGCAGGGGCGGACGAGCAGTACTTC. Protein translation: CASSLGVAGADEQYF.